A selection of T cell receptor beta chains follows, all from one sample in a study of blood T cell repertoires in COVID-19. TCRdb's copy holds only in-frame clones and misses some; the assay was immunoSEQ multiplex PCR. The sample yields approximately 150,000 clones, roughly 83% seen once. The sequenced material came from peripheral blood. Receptor source: an elderly woman with acute or convalescent COVID-19. The CDR3 runs from the conserved cysteine through the conserved F or W. The order of the fields is CDR3 protein, CDR3 DNA, J gene, V gene, D gene, clone size. D genes are given only for firm matches. Size is omitted from some rows. Given values are once, few, many or a class for expanded clones.

CDR3: CASSPPVSRDRGFYNEQFF; DNA: TGTGCCAGCTCACCACCCGTGTCCCGGGACAGGGGGTTCTACAATGAGCAGTTCTTC; J: TRBJ2-1; V: TRBV18; D: TRBD1; size: NA
CDR3: CASSLSGDTQYF; DNA: TGTGCCAGCAGCCTCTCGGGGGATACGCAGTATTTT; J: TRBJ2-3; V: TRBV6-5; D: NA; size: NA
CDR3: CASSDRGTERGYTF; DNA: TGTGCCAGCAGTGACCGCGGGACAGAACGTGGCTACACCTTC; J: TRBJ1-2; V: TRBV25-1; D: TRBD1; size: once
CDR3: CASSQGARGTYEQYF; DNA: TGTGCCAGCAGCCAGGGGGCACGAGGCACCTACGAGCAGTACTTC; J: TRBJ2-7; V: TRBV27; D: TRBD1; size: NA
CDR3: CASSQRGLSNEQFF; DNA: TGCGCCAGCAGCCAACGAGGACTAAGCAATGAGCAGTTCTTC; J: TRBJ2-1; V: TRBV4-3; D: NA; size: NA
CDR3: CASRGGLAGGPRETQYF; DNA: TGTGCCAGTAGGGGGGGACTAGCGGGAGGCCCCCGAGAGACCCAGTACTTC; J: TRBJ2-5; V: TRBV19; D: TRBD2; size: NA
CDR3: CSVGQTGMDTEAFF; DNA: TGCAGCGTTGGACAAACAGGGATGGACACTGAAGCTTTCTTT; J: TRBJ1-1; V: TRBV29-1; D: NA; size: NA
CDR3: CASAKPHNRGETQYF; DNA: TGTGCCAGCGCTAAGCCCCACAACCGGGGGGAGACCCAGTACTTC; J: TRBJ2-5; V: TRBV7-2; D: NA; size: NA
CDR3: CATSRLRNEKLFF; DNA: TGTGCCACCAGCAGACTCAGAAATGAAAAACTGTTTTTT; J: TRBJ1-4; V: TRBV15; D: NA; size: NA
CDR3: CASSQEGGYNEQFF; DNA: TGTGCCAGCAGCCAAGAAGGAGGATACAATGAGCAGTTCTTC; J: TRBJ2-1; V: TRBV14; D: NA; size: NA
CDR3: CASSPSSNQPQHF; DNA: TGTGCCAGCAGCCCGAGTAGCAATCAGCCCCAGCATTTT; J: TRBJ1-5; V: TRBV7-6; D: NA; size: NA
CDR3: CATFFRENTEAFF; DNA: TGTGCCACCTTTTTCAGGGAGAACACTGAAGCTTTCTTT; J: TRBJ1-1; V: TRBV6-1; D: NA; size: NA
CDR3: CASSLDGSDNYGYTF; DNA: TGCGCCAGCAGCTTGGATGGCAGCGACAACTATGGCTACACCTTC; J: TRBJ1-2; V: TRBV5-1; D: NA; size: few
CDR3: CASSRLQGTHQPQHF; DNA: TGTGCCAGCAGCCGCTTACAGGGGACCCATCAGCCCCAGCATTTT; J: TRBJ1-5; V: TRBV7-2; D: TRBD1; size: NA
CDR3: CAWSVLPNQPQHF; DNA: TGTGCCTGGAGTGTACTCCCCAATCAGCCCCAGCATTTT; J: TRBJ1-5; V: TRBV30; D: NA; size: once
CDR3: CASSVGTSGTDTQYF; DNA: TGTGCCAGCAGTGTCGGGACTAGCGGGACAGATACGCAGTATTTT; J: TRBJ2-3; V: TRBV6-4; D: TRBD2; size: NA
CDR3: CASSSGQGVLGTQYF; DNA: TGTGCCAGCAGCTCGGGACAGGGGGTGCTCGGTACGCAGTATTTT; J: TRBJ2-3; V: TRBV7-2; D: TRBD1; size: NA
CDR3: CASSEMRGQPQHF; DNA: TGTGCCAGCAGTGAGATGCGGGGTCAGCCCCAGCATTTT; J: TRBJ1-5; V: TRBV6-2/TRBV6-3; D: NA; size: NA
CDR3: CASSPRVTGINYGYTF; DNA: TGTGCCAGCTCACCGCGAGTGACAGGAATAAACTATGGCTACACCTTC; J: TRBJ1-2; V: TRBV18; D: NA; size: once
CDR3: CASSLLQVNSPLHF; DNA: TGTGCCAGCAGTTTGTTACAGGTTAATTCACCCCTCCACTTT; J: TRBJ1-6; V: TRBV28; D: NA; size: NA
CDR3: CASSLGKAKETQYF; DNA: TGTGCCAGCAGCTTGGGCAAAGCCAAAGAGACCCAGTACTTC; J: TRBJ2-5; V: TRBV5-4; D: NA; size: NA
CDR3: CAVGRSNYGYTF; DNA: TGTGCGGTGGGCAGATCTAACTATGGCTACACCTTC; J: TRBJ1-2; V: TRBV19; D: NA; size: NA
CDR3: CASSRATGGVETQYF; DNA: TGTGCCAGCTCAAGGGCAACAGGGGGCGTGGAGACCCAGTACTTC; J: TRBJ2-5; V: TRBV18; D: TRBD1; size: NA
CDR3: CASSNLRQGGIHEQYF; DNA: TGTGCCAGCAGTAACCTCCGACAGGGGGGGATCCACGAGCAGTACTTC; J: TRBJ2-7; V: TRBV6-2/TRBV6-3; D: TRBD1; size: NA
CDR3: CASSFRGGGITGELFF; DNA: TGTGCCAGCAGCTTCAGAGGGGGTGGTATCACCGGGGAGCTGTTTTTT; J: TRBJ2-2; V: TRBV11-3; D: NA; size: few
CDR3: CASSLTGLAGPRSYNEQFF; DNA: TGTGCCAGCAGCTTAACGGGACTAGCGGGACCACGCTCCTACAATGAGCAGTTCTTC; J: TRBJ2-1; V: TRBV7-2; D: TRBD2; size: NA
CDR3: CASSPRSSFPYEQYF; DNA: TGTGCCAGCAGCCCGCGGTCTAGTTTCCCCTACGAGCAGTACTTC; J: TRBJ2-7; V: TRBV14; D: NA; size: NA
CDR3: CASQRGPSYEQYF; DNA: TGTGCCAGCCAGAGGGGGCCTTCCTACGAGCAGTACTTC; J: TRBJ2-7; V: TRBV6-5; D: TRBD1; size: NA
CDR3: CASSNGINNSPLHF; DNA: TGTGCCAGTAGTAACGGGATTAATAATTCACCCCTCCACTTT; J: TRBJ1-6; V: TRBV19; D: NA; size: NA
CDR3: CASSLPRDRYSNQPQHF; DNA: TGCGCCAGCAGTTTACCCCGGGACAGATATAGCAATCAGCCCCAGCATTTT; J: TRBJ1-5; V: TRBV5-1; D: TRBD1; size: NA
CDR3: CASSFGVAGEAETQYF; DNA: TGTGCCAGCAGCTTCGGAGTAGCGGGAGAAGCAGAGACCCAGTACTTC; J: TRBJ2-5; V: TRBV7-2; D: TRBD2; size: few
CDR3: CATASGTIGVSGNTEAFF; DNA: TGTGCCACAGCATCGGGAACAATCGGGGTGTCGGGAAACACTGAAGCTTTCTTT; J: TRBJ1-1; V: TRBV15; D: NA; size: once
CDR3: CASSVDRDVQNIQYF; DNA: TGTGCCAGCAGTGTAGACAGGGACGTCCAAAACATTCAGTACTTC; J: TRBJ2-4; V: TRBV2; D: TRBD1; size: NA
CDR3: CASSSRQSLFF; DNA: TGTGCCAGCAGTTCGAGACAAAGTCTGTTTTTT; J: TRBJ1-4; V: TRBV6-6; D: NA; size: NA
CDR3: CASSQISSGEPYNEQFF; DNA: TGCGCCAGCAGCCAAATCAGTTCGGGGGAGCCTTACAATGAGCAGTTCTTC; J: TRBJ2-1; V: TRBV4-3; D: NA; size: NA
CDR3: CASIPGAAGPTNYGYTF; DNA: TGTGCCAGCATCCCTGGCGCCGCAGGGCCGACTAACTATGGCTACACCTTC; J: TRBJ1-2; V: TRBV7-9; D: NA; size: NA
CDR3: CASSLGWGGQGGTGELFF; DNA: TGTGCCAGCAGCTTAGGTTGGGGGGGACAGGGTGGCACCGGGGAGCTGTTTTTT; J: TRBJ2-2; V: TRBV11-2; D: TRBD1; size: NA
CDR3: CASSKTRIVYF; DNA: TGTGCCAGCAGTAAGACTAGAATCGTGTACTTC; J: TRBJ2-4; V: TRBV2; D: NA; size: NA
CDR3: CASSPGGAGPAAQYF; DNA: TGTGCCAGCTCGCCGGGCGGGGCGGGCCCGGCGGCCCAGTACTTC; J: TRBJ2-5; V: TRBV18; D: NA; size: once
CDR3: CASSLRGRLAGPDTQYF; DNA: TGTGCCAGCAGCTTAAGGGGGCGACTAGCGGGGCCAGATACGCAGTATTTT; J: TRBJ2-3; V: TRBV7-9; D: TRBD2; size: NA
CDR3: CASSLNQGGAFF; DNA: TGCGCCAGCAGCTTGAACCAAGGCGGGGCTTTCTTT; J: TRBJ1-1; V: TRBV5-1; D: NA; size: NA
CDR3: CASREFGTGDYGYTF; DNA: TGCGCCAGCAGAGAGTTCGGGACAGGGGACTATGGCTACACCTTC; J: TRBJ1-2; V: TRBV10-2; D: TRBD1; size: NA
CDR3: CASSEEAGGPHEQFF; DNA: TGTGCCAGCAGTGAGGAAGCGGGAGGGCCTCATGAGCAGTTCTTC; J: TRBJ2-1; V: TRBV6-4; D: TRBD2; size: NA
CDR3: CASSTGQGTEAFF; DNA: TGTGCCAGCAGCACGGGACAGGGCACTGAAGCTTTCTTT; J: TRBJ1-1; V: TRBV11-3; D: TRBD1; size: NA
CDR3: CASSQTRGANTGELFF; DNA: TGTGCCAGCAGCCAAACGCGGGGGGCCAACACCGGGGAGCTGTTTTTT; J: TRBJ2-2; V: TRBV7-6; D: TRBD2; size: NA
CDR3: CASSLGREGIYEQYF; DNA: TGTGCCAGCAGCTTAGGACGGGAGGGCATCTACGAGCAGTACTTC; J: TRBJ2-7; V: TRBV7-2; D: TRBD2; size: NA
CDR3: CASSWASGSTDTQYF; DNA: TGTGCCAGTAGTTGGGCTAGCGGGAGTACAGATACGCAGTATTTT; J: TRBJ2-3; V: TRBV19; D: TRBD2; size: NA
CDR3: CASSQFGQGLSYNEQFF; DNA: TGTGCCAGCTCACAATTCGGACAGGGTTTGTCCTACAATGAGCAGTTCTTC; J: TRBJ2-1; V: TRBV18; D: TRBD1; size: NA
CDR3: CASSYGTEQETQYF; DNA: TGCGCCAGCAGTTATGGGACAGAACAAGAGACCCAGTACTTC; J: TRBJ2-5; V: TRBV5-1; D: TRBD1; size: NA
CDR3: CATGQEGYEQYF; DNA: TGTGCCACCGGACAGGAGGGCTACGAGCAGTACTTC; J: TRBJ2-7; V: TRBV27; D: NA; size: NA
CDR3: CASSIHRGNQPQHF; DNA: TGTGCCAGTAGTATCCACAGGGGCAATCAGCCCCAGCATTTT; J: TRBJ1-5; V: TRBV19; D: NA; size: NA
CDR3: CASSFFQGNSGNTIYF; DNA: TGCGCCAGCAGCTTTTTTCAGGGAAATAGCGGAAACACCATATATTTT; J: TRBJ1-3; V: TRBV5-1; D: NA; size: NA
CDR3: CASSAGLAGRSQETQYF; DNA: TGCGCCAGCAGCGCGGGACTAGCGGGGCGATCCCAAGAGACCCAGTACTTC; J: TRBJ2-5; V: TRBV5-1; D: TRBD2; size: NA
CDR3: CASSVTLGSEQYF; DNA: TGCGCCAGCAGTGTGACCCTAGGGAGCGAGCAGTACTTC; J: TRBJ2-7; V: TRBV10-1; D: NA; size: NA
CDR3: CASSRANYGYTF; DNA: TGTGCCAGCAGTCGAGCTAACTATGGCTACACCTTC; J: TRBJ1-2; V: TRBV6-5; D: NA; size: NA
CDR3: CASSTRTGGGNTIYF; DNA: TGTGCCAGCAGCACGAGGACAGGGGGCGGAAACACCATATATTTT; J: TRBJ1-3; V: TRBV7-9; D: TRBD1; size: NA
CDR3: CASSKLPRLAGASNTGELFF; DNA: TGCGCCAGCAGTAAACTCCCCCGACTAGCGGGGGCCTCAAACACCGGGGAGCTGTTTTTT; J: TRBJ2-2; V: TRBV5-1; D: TRBD2; size: NA
CDR3: CASSLGPRGGEKLFF; DNA: TGTGCCAGCAGTCTCGGCCCCAGAGGTGGTGAAAAACTGTTTTTT; J: TRBJ1-4; V: TRBV6-2/TRBV6-3; D: NA; size: NA
CDR3: CASSLEGQGTEAFF; DNA: TGTGCCAGCAGCTTAGAGGGACAGGGCACTGAAGCTTTCTTT; J: TRBJ1-1; V: TRBV7-2; D: TRBD1; size: NA